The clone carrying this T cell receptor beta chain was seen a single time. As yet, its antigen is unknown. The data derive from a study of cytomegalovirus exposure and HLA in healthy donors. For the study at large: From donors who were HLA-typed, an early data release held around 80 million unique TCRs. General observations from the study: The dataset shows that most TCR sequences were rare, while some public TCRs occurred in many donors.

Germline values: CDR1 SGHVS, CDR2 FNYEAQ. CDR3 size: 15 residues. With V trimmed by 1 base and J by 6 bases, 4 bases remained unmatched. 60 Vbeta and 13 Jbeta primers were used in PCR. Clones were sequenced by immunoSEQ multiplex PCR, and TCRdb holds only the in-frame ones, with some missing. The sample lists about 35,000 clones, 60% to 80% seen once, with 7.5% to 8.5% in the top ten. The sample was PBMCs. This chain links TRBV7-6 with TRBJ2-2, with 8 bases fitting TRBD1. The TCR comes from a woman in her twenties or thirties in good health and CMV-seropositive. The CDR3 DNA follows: TGTGCCAGCAGCTTAGTCCAGGGGGCCGCCGGGGAGCTGTTTTTT. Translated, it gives CASSLVQGAAGELFF.